These 22 T cell receptor beta chains share one sample of origin, sequenced in a study of CD8+ T cells in alopecia areata. cDNA serving as the sequencing template came from extracted, reverse transcribed RNA. Assay used: immunoSEQ multiplex PCR; TCRdb lists only in-frame clones, some missing. The data show roughly 150,000 clones, around 60% seen once. The material was CD4+ T cells sorted from blood, obtained at week 0. These receptors all come from a human donor with alopecia areata.

This clone was observed a handful of times. The gene calls are TRBV7-2 and TRBJ1-5; TRBD1 matches at 10 bases. In germline, CDR1 is SGHTA, CDR2 FQGNSA. The J segment lost 4 bases and the V segment lost 1 base, leaving 1 base of the junction unmatched. The CDR3 sequence is 15 residues long. The CDR3 DNA follows: TGTGCCAGCAGCTTAGGACAGGGGGCGAATCAGCCCCAGCATTTT. Translation: CASSLGQGANQPQHF.

The chain carries TRBV30 and TRBJ2-4; possibly TRBD1 for D (5 bases). Trimming took 0 bases from V and 1 from J, leaving 13 bases between them. Germline CDR1 GTSNPN, CDR2 SVGIG (reference sequence). The length of the CDR3 is 16 residues. The CDR3 DNA follows: TGTGCCTGGAGTGTGGAAGGGGCCACGGCCAAAAACATTCAGTACTTC. Its translation: CAWSVEGATAKNIQYF.

This clone was detected a few times. The chain is built from TRBV5-4 and TRBJ2-7, with D perhaps matching TRBD1 or TRBD2 (5 bases each). The CDR3 is made up of 13 amino acids. V shed 4 bases and J shed 5 bases, with 13 bases lying between them. CDR1 and CDR2 (germline): SGHNT, YYREEE (reference sequence). CDR3 DNA: TGTGCCAGCAGCCCGGGACCCAATGACGAGCAGTACTTC. Translated, it gives CASSPGPNDEQYF.

This clone was seen a handful of times. The chain is built from TRBV29-1 and TRBJ1-1, with a tentative D call TRBD1 (5 bases). From germline, CDR1 is SQVTM and CDR2 ANQGSEA. The CDR3 totals 13 residues. Trimming pared 7 bases from V and 1 base from J, leaving 13 bases between. The CDR3 loop reads CSGSTGRNTEAFF. The CDR3 region has the DNA TGCAGCGGATCCACAGGACGGAACACTGAAGCTTTCTTT.

V is TRBV30 and J is TRBJ1-5; unclear D gene. The ends were cut back, 5 bases at V and 3 bases at J, with 14 bases in the middle. This CDR3 comprises 14 residues. Germline V gene data show CDR1 as GTSNPN and CDR2 as SVGIG (reference sequence). The DNA for the CDR3 is TGTGCCTGGGGTACACCTCTCCTCAATCAGCCCCAGCATTTT. Its translation is CAWGTPLLNQPQHF.

The chain links TRBV5-1 to TRBJ1-1; TRBD1 aligns across 7 bases. Germline V gene lookup returns CDR1 SGHRS and CDR2 YFSETQ. V gave up 1 base and J gave up 6 bases; unmatched junction bases: 9. The CDR3 length is 15 residues. The CDR3 DNA reads as TGCGCCAGCAGCTTGCTTTCAGGGGGAAACGCTGAAGCTTTCTTT. Translated, it gives CASSLLSGGNAEAFF.

The chain carries TRBV6-5 and TRBJ1-1; D call uncertain. The CDR3 runs to 13 residues. The germline V gene encodes CDR1 MNHEY and CDR2 SVGAGI. Trimming removed 2 bases from V and 0 bases from J, with 4 bases in between. CDR3 DNA: TGTGCCAGCAGTTACCAGGTGAACACTGAAGCTTTCTTT. Protein sequence: CASSYQVNTEAFF.

The rearrangement joins TRBV5-6 to TRBJ1-6, with 8 nucleotides matching TRBD1. J lost 5 bases, V lost 2 bases, and 15 bases had no gene match. This CDR3 is 19 amino acids long. CDR1 and CDR2 from the germline V gene are SGHDT and YYEEEE. The DNA for the CDR3 is TGTGCCAGCAGCTTAGGGACAGGTCCTTTTTCTCCGGATAATTCACCCCTCCACTTT. It codes for CASSLGTGPFSPDNSPLHF.

This clone has a handful of counts. The chain has TRBV5-1 and TRBJ2-5; TRBD2 aligns across 8 bases. The CDR3 runs 15 residues. Per the germline V gene, CDR1 is SGHRS and CDR2 is YFSETQ. Trimming removed 2 bases from V and 5 bases from J; junction bases left unmatched: 8. The DNA of the CDR3 is TGCGCCAGCAGCTTAGGCCGGGGGGGCCTGGAGACCCAGTACTTC. It encodes CASSLGRGGLETQYF.

This clone has a handful of counts. The V call is TRBV4-3, the J call TRBJ2-7; TRBD2 matches at 10 bases. Unmatched junction bases numbered 3, after V lost 4 bases and J lost 3 bases. Germline loops: CDR1 LGHNA, CDR2 YSLEER. This CDR3 contains 14 residues. In nucleotides, the CDR3 is TGCGCCAGCAGCCGGACTAGCGGACGCTACGAGCAGTACTTC. Translated: CASSRTSGRYEQYF.

This clone was counted only a few times. The chain links TRBV5-4 to TRBJ1-3, with TRBD1 as a possible D gene (6 bases). This CDR3 has 14 residues. V lost 2 bases to trimming and J lost 4 bases, with 10 bases between them. Per the germline V gene, CDR1 is SGHNT and CDR2 is YYREEE (reference sequence). The CDR3 spells CASSLQGGGNTIYF. DNA for the CDR3: TGTGCCAGCAGCTTACAGGGTGGGGGAAACACCATATATTTT.

The chain joins TRBV4-2 to TRBJ2-7, with 10 nucleotides matching TRBD2. The germline gives CDR1 LGHNA, CDR2 YNFKEQ. This CDR3 has 17 amino acids. With V trimmed by 1 base and J by 0 bases, 6 bases remained unmatched. In nucleotides, the CDR3 is TGTGCCAGCAGCCAAGGGTCTAGCGGGGGCCTCTCCTACGAGCAGTACTTC. It translates to CASSQGSSGGLSYEQYF.

The V gene is TRBV7-9, the J gene TRBJ2-5; 8 bases align to TRBD2. Germline CDR1 is SEHNR and CDR2 is FQNEAQ (reference sequence). CDR3 length equals 16 residues. Trimming cost V 5 bases and J 10 bases; bases outside gene matches: 18. CDR3 DNA: TGTGCCAGCAGCCCTACCCACGGGCGGGGGGAGCGGAACCAGTACTTC. It yields the protein CASSPTHGRGERNQYF. The variable domain in full, with the rest retrieved from reference TRBV7-9 and TRBJ2-5, is DTGVSQNPRHKITKRGQNVTFRCDPISEHNRLYWYRQTLGQGPEFLTYFQNEAQLEKSRLLSDRFSAERPKGSFSTLEIQRTEQGDSAMYLCASSPTHGRGERNQYFGPGTRLLVL.

This clone turned up a few times. The V call is TRBV7-9, the J call TRBJ1-2; 9 bases line up with TRBD1. This CDR3 has 13 amino acids. Per the germline V gene, CDR1 is SEHNR and CDR2 is FQNEAQ (reference sequence). V gave up 8 bases and J gave up 8 bases; unmatched junction bases: 9. CDR3 in DNA: TGTGCCAGCGGAGTACAGGGGGCCGAGGGCTACACCTTC. As protein: CASGVQGAEGYTF.

This clone has just a few counts. The rearrangement joins TRBV18 to TRBJ1-2; D uncertain. The CDR3 is made up of 15 amino acids. V was clipped by 3 bases and J by 2 bases, with 13 bases between them. Per the germline V gene, CDR1 is KGHSH and CDR2 is LQKENI. CDR3 residues: CASSPIPQTNYGYTF. The DNA of the CDR3 is TGTGCCAGCTCACCTATCCCACAAACAAACTATGGCTACACCTTC.

The chain links TRBV19 to TRBJ2-7, with D tentatively TRBD1 or TRBD2 (5 bases each). CDR1 is LNHDA, CDR2 SQIVND, per germline (reference sequence). Deletions cut 6 bases from V and 6 bases from J, with 15 bases between. CDR3 length equals 13 residues. This chain's CDR3 is CASRGTARGEQYF. The DNA of the CDR3 is TGTGCCAGTAGGGGGACGGCCCGGGGCGAGCAGTACTTC. Supplemented by reference TRBV19 and TRBJ2-7, the full variable domain reads DGGITQSPKYLFRKEGQNVTLSCEQNLNHDAMYWYRQDPGQGLRLIYYSQIVNDFQKGDIAEGYSVSREKKESFPLTVTSAQKNPTAFYLCASRGTARGEQYFGPGTRLTVT.

This clone was recorded once. The rearrangement links TRBV5-1 to TRBJ2-6; D not resolved. This CDR3 is 15 amino acids long. The germline V gene encodes CDR1 SGHRS and CDR2 YFSETQ. V lost 4 bases to trimming and J lost 2 bases, with 10 bases between them. DNA of the CDR3: TGCGCCAGCAGCGGGCAGGTTACTGGGGCCAACGTCCTGACTTTC. The encoded protein is CASSGQVTGANVLTF.

V is TRBV27 and J is TRBJ2-1; the D gene is possibly TRBD2 (6 bases). Trimming cost V 2 bases and J 6 bases, with 8 bases left between them. The V gene's germline CDR1 is MNHEY and CDR2 SMNVEV (reference sequence). CDR3 length equals 13 residues. The CDR3 bases are TGTGCCAGCAGTTTAGGGCGGGGCAATGAGCAGTTCTTC. It is translated as CASSLGRGNEQFF.

This clone was seen only a few times. The CDR3 region has the DNA TGTGCCAGCGGGGGTTGGGATAACTATGGCTACACCTTC. Residues: CASGGWDNYGYTF. The gene calls are TRBV28 and TRBJ1-2; TRBD1 might be the D (5 bases). V was shortened by 8 bases and J by 1 base, with 11 bases between the two germline ends. In germline, CDR1 is MDHEN, CDR2 SYDVKM. The CDR3 is made up of 13 amino acids.

This clone was detected only a few times. This chain uses TRBV7-2 with TRBJ1-2; maybe TRBD1 (5 bases). Trimming took off 1 base at V and 11 bases at J, with 17 bases between the two ends. CDR1 and CDR2 from the germline V gene are SGHTA and FQGNSA. The CDR3 has 14 residues. This CDR3 is CASSLGGTTGAYTF. The DNA of the CDR3 is TGTGCCAGCAGCTTAGGCGGGACTACCGGAGCGTACACCTTC.

The chain recombines TRBV29-1 with TRBJ1-6; D gene ambiguous. Looked up from germline, CDR1 is SQVTM and CDR2 is ANQGSEA. The CDR3 consists of 13 residues. The CDR3, as DNA: TGCAAAGCCTCCGGGTCCAGAGGGTCACCCCTCCACTTT. Amino acids: CKASGSRGSPLHF. Supplemented by reference TRBV29-1 and TRBJ1-6, the full variable domain reads SAVISQKPSRDICQRGTSLTIQCQVDSQVTMMFWYRQQPGQSLTLIATANQGSEATYESGFVIDKFPISRPNLTFSTLTVSNMSPEDSSIYLCKASGSRGSPLHFGNGTRLTVT.

The rearrangement uses TRBV13 and TRBJ1-5; D is unresolved. V was shortened by 3 bases and J by 3 bases, with 6 bases between the two germline ends. CDR1 is PRHDT, CDR2 FYEKMQ, per germline (reference sequence). The CDR3 has 13 residues. The CDR3 spells CASSFSYNQPQHF. The CDR3 nucleotides read TGTGCCAGCAGCTTCTCCTACAATCAGCCCCAGCATTTT.